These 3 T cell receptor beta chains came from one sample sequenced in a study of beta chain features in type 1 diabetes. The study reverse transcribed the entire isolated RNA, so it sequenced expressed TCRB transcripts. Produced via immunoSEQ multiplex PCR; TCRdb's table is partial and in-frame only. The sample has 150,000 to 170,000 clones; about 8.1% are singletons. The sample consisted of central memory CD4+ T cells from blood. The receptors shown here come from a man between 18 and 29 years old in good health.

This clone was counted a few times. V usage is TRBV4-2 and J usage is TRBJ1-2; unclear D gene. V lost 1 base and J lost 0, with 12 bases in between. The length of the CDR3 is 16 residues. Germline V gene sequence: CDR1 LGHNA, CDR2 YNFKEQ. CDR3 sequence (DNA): TGTGCCAGCAGCCAAGCCGTGAGTTTGGCTAACTATGGCTACACCTTC. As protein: CASSQAVSLANYGYTF.

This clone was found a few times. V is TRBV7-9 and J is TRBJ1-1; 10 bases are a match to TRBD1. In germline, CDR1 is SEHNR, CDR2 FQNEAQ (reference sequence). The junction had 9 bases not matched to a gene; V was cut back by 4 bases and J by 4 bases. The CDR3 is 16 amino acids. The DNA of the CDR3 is TGTGCCAGCAGCTCAGCACGACAGGGGGCGTCCACTGAAGCTTTCTTT. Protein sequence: CASSSARQGASTEAFF. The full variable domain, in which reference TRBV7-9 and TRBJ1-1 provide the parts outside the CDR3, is DTGVSQNPRHKITKRGQNVTFRCDPISEHNRLYWYRQTLGQGPEFLTYFQNEAQLEKSRLLSDRFSAERPKGSFSTLEIQRTEQGDSAMYLCASSSARQGASTEAFFGQGTRLTVV.

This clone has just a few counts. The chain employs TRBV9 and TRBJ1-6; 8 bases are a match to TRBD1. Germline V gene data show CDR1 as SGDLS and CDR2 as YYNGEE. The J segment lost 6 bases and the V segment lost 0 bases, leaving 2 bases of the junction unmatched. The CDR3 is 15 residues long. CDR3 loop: CASSVAGQGNSPLHF. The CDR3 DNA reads TGTGCCAGCAGCGTAGCCGGACAGGGTAATTCACCCCTCCACTTT.